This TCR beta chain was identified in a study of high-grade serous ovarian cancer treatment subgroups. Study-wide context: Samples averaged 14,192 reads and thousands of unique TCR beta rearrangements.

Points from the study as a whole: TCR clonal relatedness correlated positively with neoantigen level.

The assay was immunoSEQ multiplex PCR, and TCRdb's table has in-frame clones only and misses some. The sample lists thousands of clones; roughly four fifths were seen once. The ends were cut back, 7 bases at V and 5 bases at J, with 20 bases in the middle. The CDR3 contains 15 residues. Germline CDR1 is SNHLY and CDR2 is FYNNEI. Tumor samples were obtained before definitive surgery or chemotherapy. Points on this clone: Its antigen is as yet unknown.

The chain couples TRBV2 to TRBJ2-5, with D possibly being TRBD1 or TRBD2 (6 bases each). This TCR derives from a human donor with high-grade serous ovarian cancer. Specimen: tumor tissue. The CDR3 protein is CASTKGGTPQETQYF. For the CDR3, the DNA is TGTGCCAGCACGAAGGGGGGAACCCCTCAGGAGACCCAGTACTTC.